The 21 T cell receptor beta chains presented below share a single source sample, sequenced in a study of cytomegalovirus exposure and HLA in healthy donors. It was with 60 Vbeta and 13 Jbeta primers that the PCR ran. This table comes from immunoSEQ multiplex PCR, and its TCRdb copy is limited to in-frame clones, with some not included. The sample includes approximately 150,000 clones, roughly three quarters of them seen just once. Sequenced material: PBMCs. All receptors derive from a woman aged 40 to 50 in good health and CMV-seronegative.

In regard to this clone: This same CDR3 is encoded by further DNA sequences in the sample. The chain links TRBV7-9 to TRBJ2-7; 10 bases map to TRBD2. The ends lost 5 bases at V and 6 bases at J; junction bases unmatched: 7. Germline CDR1 and CDR2: SEHNR and FQNEAQ (reference sequence). This CDR3 is 14 amino acids long. The CDR3 DNA reads as TGTGCCAGCAGCCCACCTAGCGGGAGAGGCGAGCAGTACTTC. Amino acids: CASSPPSGRGEQYF.

This clone showed up just once. The chain carries TRBV10-3 and TRBJ1-6; 9 positions match TRBD1. CDR1 is ENHRY, CDR2 SYGVKD, per germline. J gave up 9 bases and V 0 bases, and 6 bases lay outside the gene matches. CDR3 length: 16 residues. The CDR3 coding sequence is TGTGCCATCAGTGAGTCTAGGACAGGGGACCTTTCACCCCTCCACTTT. It translates to CAISESRTGDLSPLHF.

The CDR3 DNA reads TGTGCCAGCAGTGACCCCCCTTTAGCGGGGGGGCCAAAGGAGGCAGATACGCAGTATTTT. The encoded protein is CASSDPPLAGGPKEADTQYF. The chain recombines TRBV6-4 with TRBJ2-3; 11 bases map to TRBD2. CDR1 is MRHNA, CDR2 SNTAGT, per germline. This CDR3 comprises 20 residues. J was trimmed by 4 bases and V by 2 bases; bases with no gene match: 17.

The chain employs TRBV6-6 and TRBJ1-2; tentative D call: TRBD1 (6 bases). Trimming took off 10 bases at V and 4 bases at J, with 22 bases between the two ends. CDR1 MNHNY and CDR2 SVGAGI come from the germline V gene (reference sequence). The CDR3 runs to 15 residues. The CDR3 DNA sequence: TGTGCCATCAGGCCGGGGGGGGCCGTTACCTATGGCTACACCTTC. Protein sequence: CAIRPGGAVTYGYTF.

The rearrangement links TRBV6-6 to TRBJ2-5; TRBD2 aligns across 9 bases. V gave up 4 bases and J gave up 5 bases; unmatched junction bases: 5. The CDR3 is 14 residues long. Looked up from germline, CDR1 is MNHNY and CDR2 is SVGAGI (reference sequence). Here the CDR3 reads CASSSSSGTETQYF. CDR3 nucleotides: TGTGCCAGCAGTTCTTCTAGCGGGACGGAGACCCAGTACTTC.

This clone was seen once. The chain joins TRBV11-2 to TRBJ2-7, with a tentative D call TRBD1 (6 bases). CDR1 is SGHAT and CDR2 is FQNNGV in the germline V gene. This CDR3 contains 15 residues. V was pared by 5 bases and J by 7 bases, with 21 bases between. Written as DNA, the CDR3 is TGTGCCAGCAGCCTCGAGGGACACCTCAACGGGGAGCAGTACTTC. Its protein is CASSLEGHLNGEQYF.

V usage is TRBV27 and J usage is TRBJ2-7; maybe TRBD1 (5 bases). The CDR3 has 11 amino acids. Germline CDR1 MNHEY, CDR2 SMNVEV (reference sequence). The CDR3 protein is CPQGIPYEQYF. In nucleotides, the CDR3 is TGTCCGCAGGGTATTCCCTACGAGCAGTACTTC.

The gene calls are TRBV5-6 and TRBJ2-7, with D perhaps TRBD1 (6 bases). The germline gives CDR1 SGHDT, CDR2 YYEEEE. CDR3 length: 14 amino acids. The V end was cut by 4 bases, the J end by 2 bases, with 13 bases between. The CDR3 DNA sequence: TGTGCCAGCAGCGCGACAGGTTTCGCCTACGAGCAGTACTTC. Protein sequence: CASSATGFAYEQYF. The full variable domain, its missing parts supplied by reference TRBV5-6 and TRBJ2-7, is DAGVTQSPTHLIKTRGQQVTLRCSPKSGHDTVSWYQQALGQGPQFIFQYYEEEERQRGNFPDRFSGHQFPNYSSELNVNALLLGDSALYLCASSATGFAYEQYFGPGTRLTVT.

The chain uses TRBV7-9 and TRBJ2-3; tentative D call: TRBD2 (6 bases). The CDR3 is 17 residues long. The V end lost 5 bases, the J end lost 1 base, and 19 bases lay between the germline ends. Germline V gene sequence: CDR1 SEHNR, CDR2 FQNEAQ (reference sequence). CDR3 bases: TGTGCCAGCAGCCCACCACTCGGGCGGGATCGCACAGATACGCAGTATTTT. Its protein product is CASSPPLGRDRTDTQYF.

The rearrangement joins TRBV7-3 to TRBJ2-1; 14 bases are a match to TRBD2. The V gene end was trimmed by 2 bases and the J gene end by 8 bases; junction bases not matched to a gene: 2. CDR1 SGHTA and CDR2 FQGTGA come from the germline V gene. This CDR3 spans 15 amino acids. In DNA, the CDR3 is TGTGCCAGCAGCTTAGGGACTAGCGGGAGTGATGAGCAGTTCTTC. It codes for CASSLGTSGSDEQFF.

The rearrangement uses TRBV7-2 and TRBJ2-5; 14 positions agree with TRBD2. The germline V gene encodes CDR1 SGHTA and CDR2 FQGNSA. J lost 3 bases, V lost 5 bases, and 8 bases had no gene match. There are 17 residues in the CDR3. CDR3 nucleotide sequence: TGTGCCAGCAGCACTTGGACTAGCGGGGGGTACGAAGAGACCCAGTACTTC. It specifies CASSTWTSGGYEETQYF.

The chain combines TRBV6-5 with TRBJ2-2; D possibly corresponds to TRBD1 (5 bases). Germline CDR1 and CDR2: MNHEY and SVGAGI. This CDR3 has 14 amino acids. V lost 7 bases, J lost 1 base, and 10 bases lay in between. The CDR3 sequence: CASKGALNTGELFF. CDR3 DNA sequence: TGTGCCAGCAAAGGGGCTCTGAACACCGGGGAGCTGTTTTTT.

The rearrangement links TRBV4-3 to TRBJ1-2; D remains ambiguous. Trimming stripped 4 bases from V and 0 bases from J, with 12 bases between. CDR3 size: 15 residues. Germline V gene data show CDR1 as LGHNA and CDR2 as YSLEER. In DNA, the CDR3 is TGCGCCAGCAGCCTGACGGGGAGAGCTAACTATGGCTACACCTTC. Protein: CASSLTGRANYGYTF.

This clone came up a few times. The chain combines TRBV5-5 with TRBJ2-2, with TRBD2 matching over 10 bases. CDR3 length equals 16 residues. After removal of 4 bases from V and 6 bases from J, the junction contained 9 bases not matched to a gene. The germline gives CDR1 SGHKS, CDR2 YYEKEE (reference sequence). For the CDR3, the DNA is TGTGCCAGCAGCCAAAACCTAGCGGGGGAGCCCGGGGAGCTGTTTTTT. Translated, it gives CASSQNLAGEPGELFF.

J is TRBJ2-2 and V is TRBV28, with a weak D call TRBD1 (6 bases). CDR1 MDHEN and CDR2 SYDVKM come from the germline V gene. Trimming took 7 bases from V and 4 from J, leaving 10 bases between them. The CDR3 has 13 amino acids. As DNA, the CDR3 is TGTGCCAGCAAAAAACAGGGCACCGGGGAGCTGTTTTTT. Translating gives CASKKQGTGELFF.

The chain uses TRBV7-9 and TRBJ2-5; 7 nucleotides agree with TRBD2. V was clipped by 4 bases and J by 4 bases; unmatched bases: 6. CDR1 SEHNR and CDR2 FQNEAQ come from the germline V gene (reference sequence). This CDR3 comprises 14 residues. The CDR3 coding sequence is TGTGCCAGCAGCTATCCGGGACTAACAGAGACCCAGTACTTC. It specifies CASSYPGLTETQYF.

The chain employs TRBV5-1 and TRBJ2-5; D is perhaps TRBD1 (6 bases). V was trimmed by 1 base and J by 2 bases, leaving 9 bases between them. Germline lookup yields CDR1 SGHRS and CDR2 YFSETQ. The length of the CDR3 is 14 residues. The CDR3 DNA is TGCGCCAGCAGCTTGACAGGGTGGCAAGAGACCCAGTACTTC. This gives the protein CASSLTGWQETQYF. Looking up the rest from reference TRBV5-1 and TRBJ2-5 gives the full variable domain: KAGVTQTPRYLIKTRGQQVTLSCSPISGHRSVSWYQQTPGQGLQFLFEYFSETQRNKGNFPGRFSGRQFSNSRSEMNVSTLELGDSALYLCASSLTGWQETQYFGPGTRLLVL.

The chain employs TRBV5-6 and TRBJ2-1, with 14 nucleotides matching TRBD2. Germline V gene sequence: CDR1 SGHDT, CDR2 YYEEEE. V gave up 3 bases and J gave up 9 bases; unmatched junction bases: 5. This CDR3 has 15 amino acids. CDR3 bases: TGTGCCAGCAGCTACTCCGGGACTAGCGGGGGTGAGCAGTTCTTC. This gives the protein CASSYSGTSGGEQFF. Based on the CDR3 plus reference TRBV5-6 and TRBJ2-1, the full variable domain is DAGVTQSPTHLIKTRGQQVTLRCSPKSGHDTVSWYQQALGQGPQFIFQYYEEEERQRGNFPDRFSGHQFPNYSSELNVNALLLGDSALYLCASSYSGTSGGEQFFGPGTRLTVL.

This chain joins TRBV28 and TRBJ1-5; possibly TRBD1 for D (6 bases). The CDR3 runs to 16 residues. The V end lost 3 bases, the J end lost 3 bases, and 15 bases lay between the germline ends. Looked up from germline, CDR1 is MDHEN and CDR2 is SYDVKM. CDR3 sequence (DNA): TGTGCCAGCAGTTTCCCAATCGGACAGAACAATCAGCCCCAGCATTTT. Its protein is CASSFPIGQNNQPQHF.

This clone has just a few counts. The chain employs TRBV27 and TRBJ2-3, with 8 bases fitting TRBD2. J was trimmed by 0 bases and V by 6 bases; bases with no gene match: 5. The CDR3 loop spans 15 amino acids. Looked up from germline, CDR1 is MNHEY and CDR2 is SMNVEV (reference sequence). The DNA of the CDR3 is TGTGCCAGCAGGTTAGCGGGGTATAGCACAGATACGCAGTATTTT. Translating it yields CASRLAGYSTDTQYF.

Points on this clone: At one end the junction does not follow the germline gene, possibly because of a read error. J is TRBJ2-7 and V is TRBV7-7; 10 bases map to TRBD1. This CDR3 has 15 amino acids. The germline V gene has CDR1 SSHAT and CDR2 FNYEAQ (reference sequence). CDR3 in amino acids: CASSSDRGRDYEQYF. For the CDR3, the DNA is TGTGCTAGCAGCTCAGACAGGGGGCGCGACTACGAGCAGTACTTC.